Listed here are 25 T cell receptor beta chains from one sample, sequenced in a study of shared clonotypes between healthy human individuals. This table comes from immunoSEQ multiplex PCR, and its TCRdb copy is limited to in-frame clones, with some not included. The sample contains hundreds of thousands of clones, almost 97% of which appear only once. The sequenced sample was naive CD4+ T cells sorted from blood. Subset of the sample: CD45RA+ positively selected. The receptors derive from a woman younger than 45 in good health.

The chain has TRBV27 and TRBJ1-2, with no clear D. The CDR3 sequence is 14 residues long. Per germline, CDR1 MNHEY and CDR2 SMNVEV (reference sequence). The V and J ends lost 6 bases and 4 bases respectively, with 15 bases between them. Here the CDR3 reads CASRLLAGGYGYTF. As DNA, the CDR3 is TGTGCCAGCAGACTACTAGCAGGAGGCTATGGCTACACCTTC.

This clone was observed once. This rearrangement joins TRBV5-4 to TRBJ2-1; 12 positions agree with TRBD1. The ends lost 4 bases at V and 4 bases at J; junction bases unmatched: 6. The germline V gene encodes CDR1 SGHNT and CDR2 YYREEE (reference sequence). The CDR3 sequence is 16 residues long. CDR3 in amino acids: CASSRGTGGPYNEQFF. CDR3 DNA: TGTGCCAGCAGCCGAGGGACAGGGGGCCCATACAATGAGCAGTTCTTC.

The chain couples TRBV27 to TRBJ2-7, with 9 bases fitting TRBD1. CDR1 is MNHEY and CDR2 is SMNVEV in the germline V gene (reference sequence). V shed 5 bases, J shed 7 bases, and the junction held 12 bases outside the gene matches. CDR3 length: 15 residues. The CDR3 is CASSEPGQGSWEQYF. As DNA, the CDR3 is TGTGCCAGCAGTGAGCCGGGACAGGGTTCGTGGGAGCAGTACTTC.

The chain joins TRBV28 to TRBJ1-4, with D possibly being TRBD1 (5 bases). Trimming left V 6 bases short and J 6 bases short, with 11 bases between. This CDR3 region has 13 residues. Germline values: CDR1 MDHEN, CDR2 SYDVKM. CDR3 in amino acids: CASRGGGDEKLFF. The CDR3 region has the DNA TGTGCCAGCAGAGGAGGAGGGGATGAAAAACTGTTTTTT.

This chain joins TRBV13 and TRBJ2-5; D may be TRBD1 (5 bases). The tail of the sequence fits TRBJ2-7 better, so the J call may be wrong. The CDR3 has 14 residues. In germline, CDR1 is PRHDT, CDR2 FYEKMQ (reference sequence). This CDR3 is CASSSRGRYYEQYF. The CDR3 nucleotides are TGTGCCAGCAGTAGTAGGGGCCGATACTACGAGCAGTACTTC.

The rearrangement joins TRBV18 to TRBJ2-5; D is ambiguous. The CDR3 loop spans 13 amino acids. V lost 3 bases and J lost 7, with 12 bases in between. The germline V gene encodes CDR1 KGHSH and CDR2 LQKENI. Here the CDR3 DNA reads TGTGCCAGCTCACCCCCGCAGGAAGGGACCCAGTACTTC. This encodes CASSPPQEGTQYF.

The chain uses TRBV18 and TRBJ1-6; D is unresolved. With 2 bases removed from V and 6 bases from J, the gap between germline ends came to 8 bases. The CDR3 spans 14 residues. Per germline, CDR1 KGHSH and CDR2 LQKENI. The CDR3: CASSPSAANSPLHF. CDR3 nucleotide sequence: TGTGCCAGCTCACCATCCGCAGCTAATTCACCCCTCCACTTT.

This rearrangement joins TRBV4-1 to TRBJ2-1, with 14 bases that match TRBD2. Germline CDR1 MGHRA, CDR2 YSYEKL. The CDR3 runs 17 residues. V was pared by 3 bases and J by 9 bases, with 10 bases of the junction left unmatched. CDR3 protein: CASSQLSGLAGGSEQFF. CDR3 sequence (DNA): TGCGCCAGCAGCCAGCTGTCCGGACTAGCGGGAGGTAGTGAGCAGTTCTTC.

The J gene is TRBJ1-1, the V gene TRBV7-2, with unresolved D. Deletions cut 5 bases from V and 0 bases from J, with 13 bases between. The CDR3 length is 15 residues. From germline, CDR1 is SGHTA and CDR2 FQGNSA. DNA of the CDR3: TGTGCCAGCAGCGCCGGACGGAGAATGAACACTGAAGCTTTCTTT. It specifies CASSAGRRMNTEAFF.

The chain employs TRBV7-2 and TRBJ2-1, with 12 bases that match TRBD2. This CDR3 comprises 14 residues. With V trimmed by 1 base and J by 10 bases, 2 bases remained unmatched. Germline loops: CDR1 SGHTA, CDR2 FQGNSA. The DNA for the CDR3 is TGTGCCAGCAGCTTAGACACTAGCGGGGGGGAGCAGTTCTTC. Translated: CASSLDTSGGEQFF.

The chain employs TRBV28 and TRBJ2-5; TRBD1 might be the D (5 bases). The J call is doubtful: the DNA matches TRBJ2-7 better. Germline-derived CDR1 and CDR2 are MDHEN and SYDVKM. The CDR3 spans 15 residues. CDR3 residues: CASSLWQAGNYEQYF. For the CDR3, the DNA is TGTGCCAGCAGTTTATGGCAGGCAGGGAACTACGAGCAGTACTTC.

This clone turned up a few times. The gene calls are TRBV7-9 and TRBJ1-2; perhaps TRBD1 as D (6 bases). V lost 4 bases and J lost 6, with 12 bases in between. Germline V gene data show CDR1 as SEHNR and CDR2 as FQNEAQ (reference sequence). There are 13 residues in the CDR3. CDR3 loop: CASSSVSGDGYTF. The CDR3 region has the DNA TGTGCCAGCAGCTCAGTATCAGGGGATGGCTACACCTTC.

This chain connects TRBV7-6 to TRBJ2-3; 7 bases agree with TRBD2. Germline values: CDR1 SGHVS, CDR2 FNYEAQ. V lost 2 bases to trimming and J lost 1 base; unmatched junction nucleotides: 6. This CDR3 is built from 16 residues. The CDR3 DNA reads TGTGCCAGCAGCTTAAGGCGGGGGATGGGCACAGATACGCAGTATTTT. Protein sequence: CASSLRRGMGTDTQYF.

The CDR3 is CASGLSFVEAFF. In nucleotides, the CDR3 is TGTGCCAGCGGGCTATCCTTTGTTGAAGCTTTCTTT. This chain uses TRBV6-1 with TRBJ1-1; D gene ambiguous. The CDR3 runs to 12 residues. Trimming stripped 8 bases from V and 7 bases from J, with 14 bases between. Germline values: CDR1 MNHNS, CDR2 SASEGT.

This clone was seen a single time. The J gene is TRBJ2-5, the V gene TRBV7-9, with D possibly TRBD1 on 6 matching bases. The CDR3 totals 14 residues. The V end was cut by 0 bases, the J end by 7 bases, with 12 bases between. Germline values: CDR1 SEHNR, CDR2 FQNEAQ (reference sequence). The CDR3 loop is CASSLATGLGTQYF. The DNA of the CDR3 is TGTGCCAGCAGCTTAGCGACAGGCCTTGGGACCCAGTACTTC.

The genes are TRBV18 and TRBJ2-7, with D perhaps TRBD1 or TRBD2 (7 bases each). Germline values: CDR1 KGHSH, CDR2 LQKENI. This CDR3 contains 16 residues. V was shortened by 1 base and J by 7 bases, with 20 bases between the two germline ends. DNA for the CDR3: TGTGCCAGCTCACCACAGTGGGCAGGGGGGGCGCCTGAGCAGTACTTC. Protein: CASSPQWAGGAPEQYF.

For the CDR3, the DNA is TGTGCCAGCAGTGCCCAACAGGGAAGGAGCAATCAGCCCCAGCATTTT. Protein sequence: CASSAQQGRSNQPQHF. V is TRBV6-6 and J is TRBJ1-5, with a weak D call TRBD1 (6 bases). The CDR3 is 16 residues long. The V end lost 5 bases, the J end lost 1 base, and 15 bases lay between the germline ends. Germline CDR1 and CDR2: MNHNY and SVGAGI (reference sequence).

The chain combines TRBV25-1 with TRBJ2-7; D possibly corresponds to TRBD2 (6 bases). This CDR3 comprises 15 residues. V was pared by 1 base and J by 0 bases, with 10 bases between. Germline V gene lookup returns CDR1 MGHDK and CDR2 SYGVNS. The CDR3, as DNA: TGTGCCAGCAGTGAATCAATCGGGAGCTCCTACGAGCAGTACTTC. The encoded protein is CASSESIGSSYEQYF.

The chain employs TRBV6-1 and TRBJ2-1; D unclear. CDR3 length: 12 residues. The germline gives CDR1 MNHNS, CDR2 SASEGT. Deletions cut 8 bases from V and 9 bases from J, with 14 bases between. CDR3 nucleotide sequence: TGTGCCAGCTCCCAGAAGGCGCGTGAGCAGTTCTTC. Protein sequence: CASSQKAREQFF.

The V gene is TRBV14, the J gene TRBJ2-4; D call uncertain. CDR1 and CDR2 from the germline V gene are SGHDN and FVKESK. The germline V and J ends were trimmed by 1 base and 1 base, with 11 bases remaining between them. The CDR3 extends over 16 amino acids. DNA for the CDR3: TGTGCCAGCAGCCAAGCCCTTTACGGGGCCAAAAACATTCAGTACTTC. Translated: CASSQALYGAKNIQYF. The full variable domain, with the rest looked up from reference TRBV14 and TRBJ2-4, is EAGVTQFPSHSVIEKGQTVTLRCDPISGHDNLYWYRRVMGKEIKFLLHFVKESKQDESGMPNNRFLAERTGGTYSTLKVQPAELEDSGVYFCASSQALYGAKNIQYFGAGTRLSVL.

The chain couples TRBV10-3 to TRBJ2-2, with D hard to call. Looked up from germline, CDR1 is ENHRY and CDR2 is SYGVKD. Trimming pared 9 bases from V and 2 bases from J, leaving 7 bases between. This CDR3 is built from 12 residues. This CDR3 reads CAIRVNTGELFF. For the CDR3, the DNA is TGTGCCATTAGGGTAAACACCGGGGAGCTGTTTTTT.

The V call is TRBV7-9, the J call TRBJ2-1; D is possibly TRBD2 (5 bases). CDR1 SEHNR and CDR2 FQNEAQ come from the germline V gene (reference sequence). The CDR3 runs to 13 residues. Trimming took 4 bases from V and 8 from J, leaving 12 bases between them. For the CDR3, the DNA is TGTGCCAGCAGCTGGGCGGGTATAGATGAGCAGTTCTTC. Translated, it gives CASSWAGIDEQFF.

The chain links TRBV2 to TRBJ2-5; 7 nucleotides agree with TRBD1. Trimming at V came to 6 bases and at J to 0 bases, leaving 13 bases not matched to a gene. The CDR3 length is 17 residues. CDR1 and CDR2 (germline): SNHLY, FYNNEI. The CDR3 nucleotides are TGTGCCAGCAGCGAGAGCCGGGACAGACCTTACCAAGAGACCCAGTACTTC. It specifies CASSESRDRPYQETQYF.

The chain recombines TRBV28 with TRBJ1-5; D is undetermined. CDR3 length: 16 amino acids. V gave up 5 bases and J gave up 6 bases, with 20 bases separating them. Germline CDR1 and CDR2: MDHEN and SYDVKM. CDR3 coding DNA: TGTGCCAGCAGTCCAGACCTGGCAAGAGGGCGTCAGCCCCAGCATTTT. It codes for CASSPDLARGRQPQHF.

The CDR3 bases are TGTGCCAGCAGCGTAGGGGTATCAACAGATACGCAGTATTTT. This gives the protein CASSVGVSTDTQYF. V and J are TRBV9 and TRBJ2-3; D not certain. CDR1 SGDLS and CDR2 YYNGEE come from the germline V gene. This CDR3 has 14 amino acids. V was cut by 0 bases and J by 3 bases, with 8 bases left in between.